The entry below describes one T cell receptor (beta chain). This sample was included in a study of blood T cells in healthy people across ages. A second about 7 to 11 cycle PCR used barcoded and J-beta primers. Carrying 12 random nucleotides, a template-switch adaptor labeled each individual cDNA molecule. TCRdb ran MiXCR on the 5' RACE reads and lists one entry per CDR3 protein. The table includes about 1,400,000 distinct CDR3 sequences, about 43% detected once. With 6 bases clipped from V and 11 bases from J, the junction kept 11 bases outside the gene matches. CDR3 length equals 13 residues. The germline gives CDR1 SQVTM, CDR2 ANQGSEA.

Material: blood. V gene TRBV29-1 combines with J gene TRBJ2-5; the match to TRBD1 covers 11 bases. This clonotype was sampled from a woman in her late teens or twenties in good health. The CDR3 DNA follows: TGCAGCGTGGCGGGACAGGGGGGGAATGAGCAGTACTTC. Translating gives CSVAGQGGNEQYF.